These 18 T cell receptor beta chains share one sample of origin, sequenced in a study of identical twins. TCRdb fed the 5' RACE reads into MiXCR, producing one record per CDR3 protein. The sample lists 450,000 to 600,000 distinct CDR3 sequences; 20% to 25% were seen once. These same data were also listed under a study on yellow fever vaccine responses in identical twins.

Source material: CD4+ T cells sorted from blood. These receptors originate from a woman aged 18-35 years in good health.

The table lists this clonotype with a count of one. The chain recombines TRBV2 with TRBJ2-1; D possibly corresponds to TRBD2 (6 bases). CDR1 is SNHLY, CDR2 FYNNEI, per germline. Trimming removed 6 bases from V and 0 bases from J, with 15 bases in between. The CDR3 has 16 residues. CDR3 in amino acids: CASRGGGQSSYNEQFF. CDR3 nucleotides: TGTGCCAGCAGGGGGGGAGGCCAAAGCTCCTACAATGAGCAGTTCTTC.

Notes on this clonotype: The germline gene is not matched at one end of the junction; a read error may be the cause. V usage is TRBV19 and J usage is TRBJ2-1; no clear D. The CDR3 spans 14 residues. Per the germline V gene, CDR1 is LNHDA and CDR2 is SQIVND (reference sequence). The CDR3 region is CASSIGPSSNEQFF. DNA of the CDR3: TGTGCCAGTAGTATAGGACCCTCCTCCAATGAGCAGTTCTTC.

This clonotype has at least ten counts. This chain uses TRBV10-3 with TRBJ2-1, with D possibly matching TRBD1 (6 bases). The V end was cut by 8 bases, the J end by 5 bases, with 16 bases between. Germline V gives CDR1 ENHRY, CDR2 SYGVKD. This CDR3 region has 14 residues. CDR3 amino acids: CAIRPGQTDNEQFF. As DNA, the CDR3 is TGTGCCATCCGCCCCGGACAGACTGACAATGAGCAGTTCTTC.

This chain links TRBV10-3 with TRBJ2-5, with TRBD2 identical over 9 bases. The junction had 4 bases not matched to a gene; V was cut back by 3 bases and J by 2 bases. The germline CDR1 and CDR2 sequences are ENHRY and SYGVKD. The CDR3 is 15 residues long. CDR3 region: CAISDPGLAQETQYF. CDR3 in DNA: TGTGCCATCAGTGACCCGGGACTAGCACAAGAGACCCAGTACTTC.

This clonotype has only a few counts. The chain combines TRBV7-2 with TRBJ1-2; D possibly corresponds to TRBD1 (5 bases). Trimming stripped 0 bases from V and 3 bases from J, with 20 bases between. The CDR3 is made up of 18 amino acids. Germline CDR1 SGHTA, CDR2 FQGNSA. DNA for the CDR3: TGTGCCAGCAGCTTAGCGTTTCGGACCGGGGGTCGTGACTATGGCTACACCTTC. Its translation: CASSLAFRTGGRDYGYTF.

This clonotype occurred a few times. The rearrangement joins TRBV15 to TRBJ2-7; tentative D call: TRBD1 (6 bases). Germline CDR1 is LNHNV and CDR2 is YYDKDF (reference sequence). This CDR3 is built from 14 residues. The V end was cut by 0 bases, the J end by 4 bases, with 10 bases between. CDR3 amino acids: CATSRDGGQYEQYF. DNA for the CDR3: TGTGCCACCAGCAGAGATGGCGGACAGTACGAGCAGTACTTC.

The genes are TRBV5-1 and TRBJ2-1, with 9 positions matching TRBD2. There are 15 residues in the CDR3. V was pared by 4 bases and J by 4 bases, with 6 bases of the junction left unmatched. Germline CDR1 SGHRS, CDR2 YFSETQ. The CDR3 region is CASSPGLARYNEQFF. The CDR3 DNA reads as TGCGCCAGCAGCCCCGGACTAGCGAGATACAATGAGCAGTTCTTC.

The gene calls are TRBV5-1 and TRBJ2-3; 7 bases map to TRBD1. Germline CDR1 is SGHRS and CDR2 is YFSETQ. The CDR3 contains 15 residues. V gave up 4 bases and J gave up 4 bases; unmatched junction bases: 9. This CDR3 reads CASSPRDRTPDTQYF. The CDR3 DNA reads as TGCGCCAGCAGCCCCCGGGACAGAACCCCAGATACGCAGTATTTT.

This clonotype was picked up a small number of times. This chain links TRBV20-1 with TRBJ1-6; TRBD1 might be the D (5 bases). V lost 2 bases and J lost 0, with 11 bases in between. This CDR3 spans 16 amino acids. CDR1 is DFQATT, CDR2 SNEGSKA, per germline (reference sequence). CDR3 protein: CSARTGGSSYNSPLHF. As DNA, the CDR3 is TGCAGTGCTAGAACGGGGGGGAGCTCCTATAATTCACCCCTCCACTTT.

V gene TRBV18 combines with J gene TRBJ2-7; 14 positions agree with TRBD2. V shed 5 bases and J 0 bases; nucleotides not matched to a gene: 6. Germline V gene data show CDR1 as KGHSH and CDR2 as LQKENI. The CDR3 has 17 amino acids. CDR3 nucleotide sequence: TGTGCCAGCTCAACTCCCGGGACTAGCGGGAGCTCCTACGAGCAGTACTTC. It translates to CASSTPGTSGSSYEQYF.

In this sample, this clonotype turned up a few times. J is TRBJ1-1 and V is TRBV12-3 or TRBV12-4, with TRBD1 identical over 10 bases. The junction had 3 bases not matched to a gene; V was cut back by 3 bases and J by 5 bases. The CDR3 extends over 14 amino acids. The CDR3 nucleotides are TGTGCCAGCAGTTTTTCGGACAGGGGGACTGAAGCTTTCTTT. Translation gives CASSFSDRGTEAFF.

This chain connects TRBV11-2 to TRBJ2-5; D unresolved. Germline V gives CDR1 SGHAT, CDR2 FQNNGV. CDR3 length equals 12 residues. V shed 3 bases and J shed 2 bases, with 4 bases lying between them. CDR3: CASSLWQETQYF. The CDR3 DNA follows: TGTGCCAGCAGCTTGTGGCAAGAGACCCAGTACTTC. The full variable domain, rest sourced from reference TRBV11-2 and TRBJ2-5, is EAGVAQSPRYKIIEKRQSVAFWCNPISGHATLYWYQQILGQGPKLLIQFQNNGVVDDSQLPKDRFSAERLKGVDSTLKIQPAKLEDSAVYLCASSLWQETQYFGPGTRLLVL.

In DNA form, the CDR3 reads TGTGCCAGCAGGGTACAGGGGATCGTTAATTATGGCTACACCTTC. Residues: CASRVQGIVNYGYTF. V usage is TRBV2 and J usage is TRBJ1-2; 7 bases are shared with TRBD1. Germline V gives CDR1 SNHLY, CDR2 FYNNEI. V gave up 6 bases and J gave up 5 bases; unmatched junction bases: 12. The CDR3 spans 15 residues.

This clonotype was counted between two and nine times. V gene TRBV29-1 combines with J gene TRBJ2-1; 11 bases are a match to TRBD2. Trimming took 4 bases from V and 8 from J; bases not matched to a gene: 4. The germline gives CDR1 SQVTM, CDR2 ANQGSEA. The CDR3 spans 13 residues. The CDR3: CSVVAGGRDEQFF. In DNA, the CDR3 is TGCAGCGTTGTAGCGGGAGGGCGGGATGAGCAGTTCTTC.

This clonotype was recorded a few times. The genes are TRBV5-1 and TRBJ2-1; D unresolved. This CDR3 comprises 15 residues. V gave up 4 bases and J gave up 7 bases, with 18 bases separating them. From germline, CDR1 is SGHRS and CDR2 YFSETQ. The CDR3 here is CASSPFLLIANEQFF. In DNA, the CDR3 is TGCGCCAGCAGCCCGTTTCTTCTGATCGCGAATGAGCAGTTCTTC.

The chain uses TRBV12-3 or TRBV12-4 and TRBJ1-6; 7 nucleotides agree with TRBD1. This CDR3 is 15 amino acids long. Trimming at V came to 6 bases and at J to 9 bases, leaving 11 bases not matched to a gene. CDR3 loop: CASSKTGFRGSPLHF. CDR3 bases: TGTGCCAGCAGCAAGACAGGGTTCCGAGGTTCACCCCTCCACTTT.

The chain's CDR3 is CASSDPGLAGRSYEQYV. The CDR3 DNA reads TGTGCCAGCAGTGACCCGGGACTAGCGGGCCGCTCCTACGAGCAGTACGTC. The chain is built from TRBV6-2 or TRBV6-3 and TRBJ2-7; TRBD2 matches 12 bases. Losses at the gene ends were 5 bases for V and 0 bases for J; bases not matched to a gene: 8. The CDR3 is 17 amino acids. The germline V gene encodes CDR1 MNHEY and CDR2 SVGEGT.

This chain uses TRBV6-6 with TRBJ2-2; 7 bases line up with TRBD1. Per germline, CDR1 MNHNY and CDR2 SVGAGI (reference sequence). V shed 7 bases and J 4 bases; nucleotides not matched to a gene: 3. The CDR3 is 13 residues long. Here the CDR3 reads CASTGQATGELFF. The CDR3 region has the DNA TGTGCCAGCACCGGACAGGCCACCGGGGAGCTGTTTTTT.